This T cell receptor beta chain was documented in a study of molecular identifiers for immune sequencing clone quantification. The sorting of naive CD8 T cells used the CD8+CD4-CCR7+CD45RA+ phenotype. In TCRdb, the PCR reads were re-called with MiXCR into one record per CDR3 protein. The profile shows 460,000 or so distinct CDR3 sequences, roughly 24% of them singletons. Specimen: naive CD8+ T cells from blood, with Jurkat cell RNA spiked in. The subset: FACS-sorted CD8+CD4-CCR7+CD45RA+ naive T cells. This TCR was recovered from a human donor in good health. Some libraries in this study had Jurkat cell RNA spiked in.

The CDR3 sequence is CASSLWRGGVGTDTQYF. CDR3 DNA: TGTGCCAGCAGCCTCTGGCGGGGGGGCGTAGGGACAGATACGCAGTATTTT. The V and J genes are TRBV5-4 and TRBJ2-3, with 9 bases aligning to TRBD2. The germline V gene has CDR1 SGHNT and CDR2 YYREEE (reference sequence). CDR3 length equals 17 residues. V was pared by 4 bases and J by 3 bases, with 12 bases of the junction left unmatched.